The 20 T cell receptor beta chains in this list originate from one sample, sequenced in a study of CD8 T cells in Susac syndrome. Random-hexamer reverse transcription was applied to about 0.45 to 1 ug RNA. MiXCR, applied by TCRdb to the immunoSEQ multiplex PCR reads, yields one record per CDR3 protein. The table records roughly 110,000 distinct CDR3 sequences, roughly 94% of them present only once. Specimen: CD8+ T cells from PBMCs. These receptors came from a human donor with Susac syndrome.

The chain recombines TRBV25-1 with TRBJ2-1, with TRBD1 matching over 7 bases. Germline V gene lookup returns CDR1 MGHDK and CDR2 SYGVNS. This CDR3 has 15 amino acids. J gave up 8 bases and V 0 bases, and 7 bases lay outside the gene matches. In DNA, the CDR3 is TGTGCCAGCAGTGAATACGCAGGGGGTTCGGATGAGCAGTTCTTC. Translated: CASSEYAGGSDEQFF.

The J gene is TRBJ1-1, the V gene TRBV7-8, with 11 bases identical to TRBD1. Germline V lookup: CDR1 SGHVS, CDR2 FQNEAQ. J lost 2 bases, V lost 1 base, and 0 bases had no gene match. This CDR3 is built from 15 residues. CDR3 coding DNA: TGTGCCAGCAGCTTAGGGACAGGGGGCAACACTGAAGCTTTCTTT. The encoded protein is CASSLGTGGNTEAFF.

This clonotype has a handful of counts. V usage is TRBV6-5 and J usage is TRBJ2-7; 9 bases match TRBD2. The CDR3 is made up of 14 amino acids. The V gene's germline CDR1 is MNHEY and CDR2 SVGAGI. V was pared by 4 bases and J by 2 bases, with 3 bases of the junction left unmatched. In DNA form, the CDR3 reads TGTGCCAGCAGTTTAAGCGGGGGGACCTACGAGCAGTACTTC. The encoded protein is CASSLSGGTYEQYF.

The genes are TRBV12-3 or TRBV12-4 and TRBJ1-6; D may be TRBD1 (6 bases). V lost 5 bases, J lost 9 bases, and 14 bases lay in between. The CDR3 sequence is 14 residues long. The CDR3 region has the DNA TGTGCCAGCAGTCAGGGACATGGATTTTCACCCCTCCACTTT. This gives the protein CASSQGHGFSPLHF.

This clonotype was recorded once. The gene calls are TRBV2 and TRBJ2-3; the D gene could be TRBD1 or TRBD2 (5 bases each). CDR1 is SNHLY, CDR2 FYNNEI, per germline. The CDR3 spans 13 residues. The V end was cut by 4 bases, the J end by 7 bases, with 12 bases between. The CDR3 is CASSGGIVNTQYF. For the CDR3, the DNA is TGTGCCAGCAGTGGGGGGATAGTAAATACGCAGTATTTT.

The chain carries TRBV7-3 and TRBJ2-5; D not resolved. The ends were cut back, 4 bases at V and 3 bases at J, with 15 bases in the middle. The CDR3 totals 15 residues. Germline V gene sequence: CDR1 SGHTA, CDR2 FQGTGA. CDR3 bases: TGTGCCAGCAGCTCTAACCCGTTTCGCGAAGAGACCCAGTACTTC. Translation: CASSSNPFREETQYF.

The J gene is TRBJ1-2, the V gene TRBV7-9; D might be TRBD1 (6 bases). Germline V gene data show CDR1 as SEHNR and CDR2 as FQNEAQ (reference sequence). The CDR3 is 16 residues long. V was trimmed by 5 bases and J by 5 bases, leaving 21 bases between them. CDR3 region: CASSPGESKVGYGYTF. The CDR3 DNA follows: TGTGCCAGCAGCCCAGGGGAAAGTAAAGTAGGATATGGCTACACCTTC.

The CDR3 region has the DNA TGCAGCGTTGTATCTAGTTCAAACATTCAGTACTTC. This encodes CSVVSSSNIQYF. V usage is TRBV29-1 and J usage is TRBJ2-4; no firm D call. Germline V gene data show CDR1 as SQVTM and CDR2 as ANQGSEA. V was pared by 4 bases and J by 6 bases, with 10 bases between. CDR3 size: 12 residues.

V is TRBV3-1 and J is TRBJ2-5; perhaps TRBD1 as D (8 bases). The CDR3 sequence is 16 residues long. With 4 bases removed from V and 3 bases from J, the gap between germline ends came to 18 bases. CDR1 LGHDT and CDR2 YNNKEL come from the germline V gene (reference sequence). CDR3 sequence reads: CASSPLGQGGEETQYF. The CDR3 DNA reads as TGTGCCAGCAGCCCCCTAGGACAGGGAGGGGAAGAGACCCAGTACTTC.

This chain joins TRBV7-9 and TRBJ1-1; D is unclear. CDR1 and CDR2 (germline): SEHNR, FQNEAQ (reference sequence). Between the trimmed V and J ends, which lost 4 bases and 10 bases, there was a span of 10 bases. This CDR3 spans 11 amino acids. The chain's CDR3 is CASSSISSAFF. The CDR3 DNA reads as TGTGCCAGCAGCTCGATCTCTTCAGCTTTCTTT.

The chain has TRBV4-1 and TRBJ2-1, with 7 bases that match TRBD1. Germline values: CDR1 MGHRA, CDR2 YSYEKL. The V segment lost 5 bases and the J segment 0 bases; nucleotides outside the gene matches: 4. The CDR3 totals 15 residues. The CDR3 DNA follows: TGCGCCAGCAGCGCGGACAGGAGCTCCTACAATGAGCAGTTCTTC. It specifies CASSADRSSYNEQFF.

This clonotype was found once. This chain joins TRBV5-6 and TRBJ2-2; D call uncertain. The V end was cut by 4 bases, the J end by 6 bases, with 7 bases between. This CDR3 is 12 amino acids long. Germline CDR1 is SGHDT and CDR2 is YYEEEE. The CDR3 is CASSHPSGELFF. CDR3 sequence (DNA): TGTGCCAGCAGCCACCCCTCCGGGGAGCTGTTTTTT.

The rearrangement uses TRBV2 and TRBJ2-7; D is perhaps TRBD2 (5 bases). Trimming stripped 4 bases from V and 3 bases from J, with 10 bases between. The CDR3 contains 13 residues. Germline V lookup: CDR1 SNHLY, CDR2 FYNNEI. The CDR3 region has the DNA TGTGCCAGCAGTGGGGCTAGCCACTACGAGCAGTACTTC. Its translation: CASSGASHYEQYF.

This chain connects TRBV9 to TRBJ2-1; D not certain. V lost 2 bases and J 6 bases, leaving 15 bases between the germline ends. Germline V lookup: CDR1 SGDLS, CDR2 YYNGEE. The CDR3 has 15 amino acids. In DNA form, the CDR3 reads TGTGCCAGCAGCGTTGACACCCAGCGAATCAATGAGCAGTTCTTC. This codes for CASSVDTQRINEQFF.

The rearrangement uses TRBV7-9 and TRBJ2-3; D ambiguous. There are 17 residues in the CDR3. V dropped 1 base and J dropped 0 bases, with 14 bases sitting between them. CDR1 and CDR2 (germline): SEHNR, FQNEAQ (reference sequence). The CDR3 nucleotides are TGTGCCAGCAGCTTAGAGGCGCGGCTTAGTAGCACAGATACGCAGTATTTT. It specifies CASSLEARLSSTDTQYF.

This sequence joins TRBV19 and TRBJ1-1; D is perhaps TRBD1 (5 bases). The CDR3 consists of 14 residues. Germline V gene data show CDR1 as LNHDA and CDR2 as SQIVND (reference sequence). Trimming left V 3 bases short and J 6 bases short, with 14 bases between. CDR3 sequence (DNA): TGTGCCAGTAGTATTCAAGGGGTTGTTGCTGAAGCTTTCTTT. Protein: CASSIQGVVAEAFF.

The CDR3 sequence: CASSSHVQEYGYTF. The CDR3, as DNA: TGTGCCAGCAGCTCTCATGTTCAGGAATATGGCTACACCTTC. This sequence joins TRBV7-9 and TRBJ1-2; D not certain. The CDR3 is 14 residues long. Germline V CDR1 and CDR2: SEHNR, FQNEAQ (reference sequence). The ends were cut back, 4 bases at V and 5 bases at J, with 14 bases in the middle. Based on the CDR3 plus reference TRBV7-9 and TRBJ1-2, the full variable domain is DTGVSQNPRHKITKRGQNVTFRCDPISEHNRLYWYRQTLGQGPEFLTYFQNEAQLEKSRLLSDRFSAERPKGSFSTLEIQRTEQGDSAMYLCASSSHVQEYGYTFGSGTRLTVV.

CDR3 loop: CSARVTGELFF. CDR3 bases: TGCAGTGCTAGAGTCACCGGGGAGCTGTTTTTT. This rearrangement joins TRBV20-1 to TRBJ2-2, with D hard to call. Per the germline V gene, CDR1 is DFQATT and CDR2 is SNEGSKA (reference sequence). V lost 1 base to trimming and J lost 4 bases, with 1 base between them. The CDR3 covers 11 residues.

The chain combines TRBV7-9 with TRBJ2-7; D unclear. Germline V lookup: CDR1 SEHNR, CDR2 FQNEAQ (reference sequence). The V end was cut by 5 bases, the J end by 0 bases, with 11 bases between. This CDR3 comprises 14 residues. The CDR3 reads CASSLMPSSYEQYF. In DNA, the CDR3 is TGTGCCAGCAGCCTAATGCCAAGCTCCTACGAGCAGTACTTC.

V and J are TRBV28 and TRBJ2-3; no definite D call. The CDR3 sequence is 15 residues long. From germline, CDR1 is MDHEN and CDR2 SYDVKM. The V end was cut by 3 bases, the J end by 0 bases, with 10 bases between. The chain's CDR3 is CASSLYRGSTDTQYF. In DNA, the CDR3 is TGTGCCAGCAGTTTGTACCGTGGTAGCACAGATACGCAGTATTTT.